This record looks at one TCR beta chain sequence and its context. This sample was included in a study of blood T cell repertoires in COVID-19. Study overall: Italy, Spain and the United States were the sources of the convalescent and acute COVID-19 samples. In each case, the material was cDNA or gDNA derived from T cells, B-cell-depleted T cells, or PBMCs.

From germline, CDR1 is LNHDA and CDR2 SQIVND (reference sequence). V gave up 5 bases and J gave up 4 bases, with 12 bases separating them. CDR3 size: 14 residues. In the source study's methods: How many nucleated cells were present was estimated from reference gene primer amplification. Produced via immunoSEQ multiplex PCR; TCRdb's table is partial and in-frame only. For V, J and clone size, that table is used; D and trimming come from the DNA. The sample shows tens of thousands of clones, 70% to 85% of them seen only once. The V gene is TRBV19, the J gene TRBJ1-5; D is possibly TRBD1 (6 bases). What was sequenced was peripheral blood. This receptor was identified in a human donor in a cohort sampled during active COVID-19. CDR3 in DNA: TGTGCCAGTAGTCTCCGGGACACAAATCAGCCCCAGCATTTT. Its protein is CASSLRDTNQPQHF.